A few counts support the clone carrying this T cell receptor (beta chain). It was with a sample-barcoded 5' primer and a J-beta primer mix that a second PCR of about 6 to 12 cycles was run. TCRdb itself ran the 5' RACE reads through MiXCR, one entry per CDR3 protein. The table has fewer than 2 million distinct CDR3 sequences, about two fifths seen once. This record comes from a study of blood T cells in healthy people across ages. Germline V gives CDR1 SNHLY, CDR2 FYNNEI. The CDR3 sequence is 15 residues long. Trimming left V 4 bases short and J 2 bases short, with 12 bases between. The receptor was derived from a human donor in good health. The V and J genes are TRBV2 and TRBJ2-1; a weak D match, TRBD1 (6 bases). The sequenced material came from blood. The CDR3: CASSASRGPYNEQFF. The CDR3 DNA is TGTGCCAGCAGTGCAAGCAGGGGCCCCTACAATGAGCAGTTCTTC.